This T cell receptor beta chain was profiled in a study of blood T cell repertoires in COVID-19. The repertoire was sequenced with immunoSEQ multiplex PCR; TCRdb's copy has only in-frame clones and lacks some. The table includes under 150,000 clones, approximately 86% detected once. Sequencing was performed on PBMCs or T cells enriched from blood (not recorded which). The source is a woman in her thirties or forties who had recovered from COVID-19.

CDR3 residues: CASSYSETVSGELFF. DNA of the CDR3: TGTGCCAGCAGTTACTCCGAGACTGTTTCCGGGGAGCTGTTTTTT. The chain joins TRBV6-5 to TRBJ2-2, with no clear D. The ends were cut back, 0 bases at V and 6 bases at J, with 11 bases in the middle. CDR3 length: 15 residues. Looked up from germline, CDR1 is MNHEY and CDR2 is SVGAGI.